The 22 T cell receptor beta chains reported below all come from one sample, sequenced in a study of identical twins. TCRdb reanalysed the 5' RACE reads using MiXCR and keeps one entry per CDR3 protein. The repertoire consists of about 700,000 distinct CDR3 sequences, with less than 10% occurring once and the leading ten covering about 0.98%. These data were also reused for a study on yellow fever vaccine responses in identical twins.

Sequencing was performed on PBMCs. These receptors originate from a woman between 18 and 29 years old in good health.

V is TRBV20-1 and J is TRBJ1-2; 7 bases line up with TRBD1. CDR3 length: 13 amino acids. Germline V lookup: CDR1 DFQATT, CDR2 SNEGSKA (reference sequence). The ends lost 6 bases at V and 2 bases at J; junction bases unmatched: 6. The CDR3 is CSALDRENYGYTF. The CDR3 DNA follows: TGCAGTGCCCTTGACAGGGAGAACTATGGCTACACCTTC.

The rearrangement uses TRBV2 and TRBJ2-2, with TRBD2 matching over 8 bases. CDR1 is SNHLY, CDR2 FYNNEI, per germline. This CDR3 comprises 15 residues. With V trimmed by 7 bases and J by 1 base, 5 bases remained unmatched. The CDR3 DNA reads as TGTGCCAGCACCCCGGCGGGGGGGAACACCGGGGAGCTGTTTTTT. Encoded protein: CASTPAGGNTGELFF.

This clonotype was picked up many times. As DNA, the CDR3 is TGTGCCAGCAGTTGGGGCCCTATCGGCGGGGAGCTGTTTTTT. The encoded protein is CASSWGPIGGELFF. V gene TRBV2 combines with J gene TRBJ2-2; TRBD1 might be the D (5 bases). Trimming removed 5 bases from V and 7 bases from J, with 14 bases in between. Germline V lookup: CDR1 SNHLY, CDR2 FYNNEI. The CDR3 has 14 residues.

This chain uses TRBV7-9 with TRBJ2-7; D is possibly TRBD1 (5 bases). CDR3 length equals 12 residues. Germline CDR1 reads SEHNR; CDR2 reads FQNEAQ (reference sequence). Trimming pared 3 bases from V and 12 bases from J, leaving 15 bases between. The CDR3 region has the DNA TGTGCCAGCAGCTTGGGGCGGATGGACGCGTACTTC. Translated, it gives CASSLGRMDAYF.

This chain connects TRBV7-2 to TRBJ2-3; D tentatively fits TRBD1 or TRBD2 (5 bases each). The germline V gene encodes CDR1 SGHTA and CDR2 FQGNSA. The CDR3 length is 14 residues. V lost 4 bases to trimming and J lost 6 bases, with 14 bases between them. This CDR3 reads CASSWGQGTDTQYF. The CDR3, as DNA: TGTGCCAGCAGCTGGGGCCAAGGGACGGATACGCAGTATTTT. The full variable domain, rest sourced from reference TRBV7-2 and TRBJ2-3, is GAGVSQSPSNKVTEKGKDVELRCDPISGHTALYWYRQSLGQGLEFLIYFQGNSAPDKSGLPSDRFSAERTGGSVSTLTIQRTQQEDSAVYLCASSWGQGTDTQYFGPGTRLTVL.

In its sample, this clonotype was seen a few times. In DNA, the CDR3 is TGTGCCAGCAGCGCTCAGGGGTGGGAGACCCAGTACTTC. This translates into CASSAQGWETQYF. This rearrangement joins TRBV9 to TRBJ2-5; TRBD1 is a possible D gene (6 bases). This CDR3 has 13 residues. The V gene lost 3 bases and the J gene lost 5 bases, with 11 bases spanning the gap. Germline lookup yields CDR1 SGDLS and CDR2 YYNGEE. The full variable domain, in which reference TRBV9 and TRBJ2-5 provide the parts outside the CDR3, is DSGVTQTPKHLITATGQRVTLRCSPRSGDLSVYWYQQSLDQGLQFLIQYYNGEERAKGNILERFSAQQFPDLHSELNLSSLELGDSALYFCASSAQGWETQYFGPGTRLLVL.

This clonotype was seen only a few times. V usage is TRBV6-5 and J usage is TRBJ1-2, with TRBD1 identical over 7 bases. Germline lookup yields CDR1 MNHEY and CDR2 SVGAGI. This CDR3 is 14 amino acids long. The J segment lost 4 bases and the V segment lost 0 bases, leaving 2 bases of the junction unmatched. CDR3 loop: CASSYSTGTYGYTF. Written as DNA, the CDR3 is TGTGCCAGCAGTTACTCGACAGGGACCTATGGCTACACCTTC.

The rearrangement links TRBV7-9 to TRBJ2-7, with D hard to call. In germline, CDR1 is SEHNR, CDR2 FQNEAQ (reference sequence). The CDR3 consists of 13 residues. V gave up 4 bases and J gave up 7 bases, with 14 bases separating them. This CDR3 is CASSSRNGLEQYF. The CDR3 DNA sequence: TGTGCCAGCAGCTCCCGGAACGGGCTAGAGCAGTACTTC.

The chain couples TRBV5-1 to TRBJ2-2; no definite D call. The CDR3 totals 13 residues. The germline gives CDR1 SGHRS, CDR2 YFSETQ. Trimming removed 5 bases from V and 5 bases from J, with 10 bases in between. This CDR3 reads CASRTTETGELFF. CDR3 bases: TGCGCCAGCAGGACCACAGAAACCGGGGAGCTGTTTTTT. Full variable domain (outside the CDR3, taken from reference TRBV5-1 and TRBJ2-2): KAGVTQTPRYLIKTRGQQVTLSCSPISGHRSVSWYQQTPGQGLQFLFEYFSETQRNKGNFPGRFSGRQFSNSRSEMNVSTLELGDSALYLCASRTTETGELFFGEGSRLTVL.

This clonotype has a count of ten or more. The J gene is TRBJ2-5, the V gene TRBV4-1; D is possibly TRBD1 (5 bases). In germline, CDR1 is MGHRA, CDR2 YSYEKL. This CDR3 region has 14 residues. V lost 1 base to trimming and J lost 3 bases, with 9 bases between them. The CDR3 DNA reads as TGCGCCAGCAGCCAAGTTACCAGGGAAGAGACCCAGTACTTC. Its protein is CASSQVTREETQYF.

This clonotype turned up a few times. The chain carries TRBV12-3 or TRBV12-4 and TRBJ2-7, with D unclear. The V gene lost 8 bases and the J gene lost 3 bases, with 17 bases spanning the gap. The CDR3 is 14 residues long. Written as DNA, the CDR3 is TGTGCCAGCGGCGAGACGGGCAAGCGCTACGAGCAGTACTTC. Translated: CASGETGKRYEQYF.

Comment on this clonotype: This may arise from a read error, as a much more abundant clone is one base away. This chain connects TRBV5-1 to TRBJ2-7; D unresolved. Per germline, CDR1 SGHRS and CDR2 YFSETQ. The CDR3 loop spans 15 amino acids. The ends were cut back, 2 bases at V and 1 base at J, with 13 bases in the middle. DNA for the CDR3: TGCGCCAGCAGCTTTGCAAGTTCGGCATCCTACGAGCAGTACTTC. This gives the protein CASSFASSASYEQYF. Full variable domain (missing parts from reference TRBV5-1 and TRBJ2-7): KAGVTQTPRYLIKTRGQQVTLSCSPISGHRSVSWYQQTPGQGLQFLFEYFSETQRNKGNFPGRFSGRQFSNSRSEMNVSTLELGDSALYLCASSFASSASYEQYFGPGTRLTVT.

This clonotype showed up many times. V gene TRBV3-1 combines with J gene TRBJ2-7; 8 positions agree with TRBD1. The J segment lost 7 bases and the V segment lost 2 bases, leaving 7 bases of the junction unmatched. Looked up from germline, CDR1 is LGHDT and CDR2 is YNNKEL (reference sequence). The CDR3 has 14 residues. DNA of the CDR3: TGTGCCAGCAGCCAACCGGACAGGGTGAGGGAGCAGTACTTC. Amino acids: CASSQPDRVREQYF.

This clonotype was recorded a few times. This chain uses TRBV28 with TRBJ2-5; D remains unclear. The CDR3 length is 14 residues. From germline, CDR1 is MDHEN and CDR2 SYDVKM. Trimming left V 11 bases short and J 0 bases short, with 16 bases between. Here the CDR3 DNA reads TGTGCCGCCGGGCCAGCCCAGTACCAAGAGACCCAGTACTTC. This encodes CAAGPAQYQETQYF.

This clonotype was detected ten times or more. The rearrangement uses TRBV7-9 and TRBJ1-1, with TRBD1 matching 8 bases. V lost 7 bases, J lost 4 bases, and 11 bases stayed unmatched. The CDR3 has 15 amino acids. Germline values: CDR1 SEHNR, CDR2 FQNEAQ (reference sequence). The CDR3 loop is CASTVTGDGFTEAFF. The CDR3, as DNA: TGTGCCAGCACCGTGACAGGGGATGGTTTCACTGAAGCTTTCTTT.

This clonotype has a handful of counts. The CDR3 sequence: CASSLANYIQYF. The CDR3, as DNA: TGTGCCAGCAGCTTAGCGAACTACATTCAGTACTTC. The chain links TRBV7-9 to TRBJ2-4; D not certain. This CDR3 contains 12 residues. V was shortened by 0 bases and J by 8 bases, with 5 bases between the two germline ends. CDR1 and CDR2 from the germline V gene are SEHNR and FQNEAQ (reference sequence).

The rearrangement joins TRBV10-3 to TRBJ1-3; weak D call: TRBD1 (6 bases). CDR1 is ENHRY and CDR2 is SYGVKD in the germline V gene. This CDR3 has 15 residues. Deletions cut 7 bases from V and 0 bases from J, with 13 bases between. The CDR3 DNA sequence: TGTGCCATCACGGCAGGGGAGAACTCTGGAAACACCATATATTTT. Protein: CAITAGENSGNTIYF.

In this sample, this clonotype turned up many times. This chain links TRBV4-2 with TRBJ2-1, with D possibly TRBD2 on 5 matching bases. The CDR3 is 16 residues long. Germline values: CDR1 LGHNA, CDR2 YNFKEQ. V lost 4 bases and J lost 8, with 21 bases in between. The CDR3 protein is CASSPRTDWLGDEQFF. The CDR3 DNA reads TGTGCCAGCAGCCCGCGGACTGATTGGTTGGGCGATGAGCAGTTCTTC.

The rearrangement links TRBV6-5 to TRBJ2-3; the D is unclear. Germline assignment: CDR1 MNHEY and CDR2 SVGAGI. The V end lost 4 bases, the J end lost 3 bases, and 20 bases lay between the germline ends. This CDR3 is built from 17 residues. The CDR3 region has the DNA TGTGCCAGCAGTTCCACTATGGGGTCTTGGGCTACAGATACGCAGTATTTT. As protein: CASSSTMGSWATDTQYF.

There are a few counts of this clonotype. The rearrangement uses TRBV7-8 and TRBJ2-3; D uncertain. The CDR3 consists of 16 residues. CDR1 is SGHVS and CDR2 is FQNEAQ in the germline V gene. V was pared by 2 bases and J by 2 bases, with 14 bases between. The CDR3, as DNA: TGTGCCAGCAGCTTAACGTTGGCGGCGACCACAGATACGCAGTATTTT. It yields the protein CASSLTLAATTDTQYF.

The CDR3 loop is CASSEGDSHIQYF. The CDR3, as DNA: TGTGCCAGCAGTGAGGGGGACAGCCACATTCAGTACTTC. The chain is built from TRBV2 and TRBJ2-4, with 7 positions matching TRBD1. Germline V lookup: CDR1 SNHLY, CDR2 FYNNEI. The CDR3 spans 13 residues. V was clipped by 3 bases and J by 8 bases; unmatched bases: 4.

This clonotype appeared many times. V usage is TRBV7-2 and J usage is TRBJ2-3; D remains ambiguous. The CDR3 consists of 14 residues. The germline V gene has CDR1 SGHTA and CDR2 FQGNSA. Trimming stripped 2 bases from V and 2 bases from J, with 8 bases between. The CDR3 spells CASSLSPYTDTQYF. The CDR3 nucleotides read TGTGCCAGCAGCTTATCGCCCTACACAGATACGCAGTATTTT. The complete variable domain, with remaining parts taken from reference TRBV7-2 and TRBJ2-3, reads GAGVSQSPSNKVTEKGKDVELRCDPISGHTALYWYRQSLGQGLEFLIYFQGNSAPDKSGLPSDRFSAERTGGSVSTLTIQRTQQEDSAVYLCASSLSPYTDTQYFGPGTRLTVL.